What follows are 5 T cell receptor beta chains derived from one specimen sequenced in a study of blood T cell repertoires in COVID-19. Profiling relied on immunoSEQ multiplex PCR, and the TCRdb table lists in-frame clones only, not all of them. The data contain about 93,000 clones, almost 80% of them singletons. Sequenced material: peripheral blood. The receptors were gathered from a human donor in a cohort sampled during active COVID-19.

This clone was counted only a few times. The sample has other DNA sequences that encode this CDR3 too. This rearrangement joins TRBV3-1 (or the pseudogene TRBV3-2) to TRBJ2-7; no firm D call. Trimming stripped 1 base from V and 4 bases from J, with 5 bases between. The CDR3 consists of 12 residues. Germline V gene data show CDR1 as LGHDT and CDR2 as YNNKEL (reference sequence). The CDR3 DNA sequence: TGTGCCAGCAGCCAAGCGGTATACGAGCAGTACTTC. It is translated as CASSQAVYEQYF.

This clone was seen a handful of times. V is TRBV10-1 and J is TRBJ1-5; the D gene is possibly TRBD1 (5 bases). CDR1 is WNHNN, CDR2 SYGVQD, per germline (reference sequence). The V end was cut by 2 bases, the J end by 6 bases, with 23 bases between. The CDR3 has 18 residues. In nucleotides, the CDR3 is TGCGCCAGCAGTGAGCAAACCTCGAGGCAGGGTATAAGTCAGCCCCAGCATTTT. Translating it yields CASSEQTSRQGISQPQHF.

The genes are TRBV5-1 and TRBJ2-7; weak D call: TRBD2 (5 bases). The ends were cut back, 0 bases at V and 0 bases at J, with 10 bases in the middle. In germline, CDR1 is SGHRS, CDR2 YFSETQ. CDR3 length equals 15 residues. The CDR3, as DNA: TGCGCCAGCAGCTTGGATCCGGGGAGCTCCTACGAGCAGTACTTC. Translated: CASSLDPGSSYEQYF.

This clone was seen more than once but under ten times. This chain joins TRBV5-1 and TRBJ2-1; 7 positions match TRBD2. This CDR3 region has 16 residues. V was clipped by 3 bases and J by 9 bases; unmatched bases: 15. CDR1 and CDR2 (germline): SGHRS, YFSETQ. The CDR3 sequence is CASSWGTRPGEGEQFF. DNA for the CDR3: TGCGCCAGCAGCTGGGGAACTAGGCCCGGGGAGGGTGAGCAGTTCTTC.

CDR3 DNA sequence: TGTGCCAGCAGCACCCGGGAGCGGCAGTCCTACGAGCAGTACTTC. It encodes CASSTRERQSYEQYF. This chain joins TRBV13 and TRBJ2-7; possible D gene TRBD2, 6 bases. Trimming cost V 5 bases and J 1 base, with 15 bases left between them. This CDR3 has 15 amino acids. Germline V gene data show CDR1 as PRHDT and CDR2 as FYEKMQ (reference sequence).